This is a list of T cell receptor beta chains from one sample in a study of CD8 T cells in ankylosing spondylitis. MiXCR was run by TCRdb on the 5' RACE reads, yielding one entry per CDR3 protein. This sample has fewer than 250,000 distinct CDR3 sequences, with 15% to 20% found just once. Source material: blood, either unsorted or a sorted T cell fraction (not recorded which). Receptors originate from a male donor with ankylosing spondylitis. The CDR3 runs from the conserved cysteine through the conserved F or W. A D gene is named only where the DNA matches it firmly. Clone size is not always given. Where it is, it says once, few, many or a class for expanded clones.

clone_size: .
d_call: .
v_call: TRBV5-1
j_call: TRBJ1-5
cdr3_nt: TGCGCCAGCAGCTTAGGCAGCCTCAATCAGCCCCAGCATTTT
cdr3_aa: CASSLGSLNQPQHF

clone_size: .
d_call: .
v_call: TRBV2
j_call: TRBJ2-5
cdr3_nt: TGTGCCAGCAGTGACCAGGACTCACCTCAAGAGACCCAGTACTTC
cdr3_aa: CASSDQDSPQETQYF

clone_size: .
d_call: TRBD2
v_call: TRBV7-9
j_call: TRBJ2-7
cdr3_nt: TGTGCCAGCAGCCCCATTTTAGCGGGAGGCACCTACGAGCAGTACTTC
cdr3_aa: CASSPILAGGTYEQYF

clone_size: many
d_call: .
v_call: TRBV7-9
j_call: TRBJ2-5
cdr3_nt: TGTGCCAGCAGCTTAGGGGGCATCCAAGAGACCCAGTACTTC
cdr3_aa: CASSLGGIQETQYF

clone_size: few
d_call: TRBD2
v_call: TRBV7-9
j_call: TRBJ2-1
cdr3_nt: TGTGCCAGCAGCCTACTAGCGGGAATCTCCTACAATGAGCAGTTCTTC
cdr3_aa: CASSLLAGISYNEQFF

clone_size: few
d_call: TRBD2
v_call: TRBV9
j_call: TRBJ2-1
cdr3_nt: TGTGCCAGCAGCTCCAACTTGGGACTACACAATGAGCAGTTCTTC
cdr3_aa: CASSSNLGLHNEQFF

clone_size: few
d_call: .
v_call: TRBV7-6
j_call: TRBJ2-3
cdr3_nt: TGTGCCAGCAGCTTAGACGCAGCCCCGAGCACAGATACGCAGTATTTT
cdr3_aa: CASSLDAAPSTDTQYF

clone_size: few
d_call: .
v_call: TRBV12-3/TRBV12-4
j_call: TRBJ2-4
cdr3_nt: TGTGCCAGCAGTCCTCAGGGAGCCAAAAACATTCAGTACTTC
cdr3_aa: CASSPQGAKNIQYF

clone_size: few
d_call: TRBD2
v_call: TRBV7-2
j_call: TRBJ2-3
cdr3_nt: TGTGCCAGCAGCTTGGCGACTAGCGGAGTAACGGCAGATACGCAGTATTTT
cdr3_aa: CASSLATSGVTADTQYF

clone_size: many
d_call: TRBD2
v_call: TRBV29-1
j_call: TRBJ2-7
cdr3_nt: TGCAGCGCAAGCGGGGGACTAGCGGGATTCTACGAGCAGTACTTC
cdr3_aa: CSASGGLAGFYEQYF

clone_size: .
d_call: .
v_call: TRBV24-1
j_call: TRBJ1-5
cdr3_nt: TGTGCCACCGGGACGGCGGATAGCAATCAGCCCCAGCATTTT
cdr3_aa: CATGTADSNQPQHF

clone_size: many
d_call: .
v_call: TRBV29-1
j_call: TRBJ1-2
cdr3_nt: TGCAGCGTTGGTGGGGCAGGGGTGGGCTACACCTTC
cdr3_aa: CSVGGAGVGYTF

clone_size: .
d_call: .
v_call: TRBV6-2/TRBV6-3
j_call: TRBJ2-1
cdr3_nt: TGTGCCAGCAGTTACTCGTATATGGGCCACAATGAGCAGTTCTTC
cdr3_aa: CASSYSYMGHNEQFF

clone_size: few
d_call: TRBD1
v_call: TRBV29-1
j_call: TRBJ1-2
cdr3_nt: TGCAGCGTTGAAAGGCAGGGGGGAAGCCCTAACTATGGCTACACCTTC
cdr3_aa: CSVERQGGSPNYGYTF

clone_size: .
d_call: TRBD1
v_call: TRBV12-3/TRBV12-4
j_call: TRBJ1-1
cdr3_nt: TGTGCCAGCAGCGCCGGGACAGGGGGCGCCGAAGCTTTCTTT
cdr3_aa: CASSAGTGGAEAFF

clone_size: .
d_call: .
v_call: TRBV14
j_call: TRBJ1-2
cdr3_nt: TGTGCCAGCAGCCAAACTTCAGGGGAGCCGGGTTCTGGCTACACCTTC
cdr3_aa: CASSQTSGEPGSGYTF

clone_size: .
d_call: .
v_call: TRBV9
j_call: TRBJ2-3
cdr3_nt: TGTGCCAGCAGCCCCAACTCCGGACGGGCGCAGTATTTT
cdr3_aa: CASSPNSGRAQYF

clone_size: .
d_call: .
v_call: TRBV27
j_call: TRBJ1-5
cdr3_nt: TGTGCCAGCAGTTTCAGTTCGGGGTCGGTCGGCAATCAGCCCCAGCATTTT
cdr3_aa: CASSFSSGSVGNQPQHF

clone_size: few
d_call: .
v_call: TRBV6-4
j_call: TRBJ2-3
cdr3_nt: TGTGCCAGCAGTGAACAGAGTGCCTCCGCAGATACGCAGTATTTT
cdr3_aa: CASSEQSASADTQYF

clone_size: .
d_call: TRBD2
v_call: TRBV3-1
j_call: TRBJ2-1
cdr3_nt: TGTGCCAGCAGCCCGGGACTAGCGGGAGGTGGGGGGTTTTACAATGAGCAGTTCTTC
cdr3_aa: CASSPGLAGGGGFYNEQFF

clone_size: .
d_call: .
v_call: TRBV20-1
j_call: TRBJ2-7
cdr3_nt: TGCAGTGCTAGGAACAGGGATTACTACGAGCAGTACTTC
cdr3_aa: CSARNRDYYEQYF

clone_size: .
d_call: TRBD2
v_call: TRBV5-6
j_call: TRBJ2-3
cdr3_nt: TGTGCCAGCAGGCAGCGGGGCTCTAGCACAGATACGCAGTATTTT
cdr3_aa: CASRQRGSSTDTQYF

clone_size: .
d_call: TRBD2
v_call: TRBV9
j_call: TRBJ2-7
cdr3_nt: TGTGCCAGCAGCTTCCATAGCGGGAGTGAGCAGTACTTC
cdr3_aa: CASSFHSGSEQYF

clone_size: many
d_call: .
v_call: TRBV12-3/TRBV12-4
j_call: TRBJ2-7
cdr3_nt: TGTGCCAGCAGATCAGGGGCCTACGAGCAGTACTTC
cdr3_aa: CASRSGAYEQYF

clone_size: .
d_call: .
v_call: TRBV29-1
j_call: TRBJ2-1
cdr3_nt: TGCAGCGTTGGAGGGGTGGAAAATGAGCAGTTCTTC
cdr3_aa: CSVGGVENEQFF

clone_size: few
d_call: .
v_call: TRBV7-9
j_call: TRBJ1-2
cdr3_nt: TGTGCCAGCAGCTTATCGGATCAGACTAACTATGGCTACACCTTC
cdr3_aa: CASSLSDQTNYGYTF

clone_size: few
d_call: TRBD1
v_call: TRBV12-3/TRBV12-4
j_call: TRBJ2-3
cdr3_nt: TGTGCCAGCAGTTCAGACAGGGGGCAAATCACAGATACGCAGTATTTT
cdr3_aa: CASSSDRGQITDTQYF

clone_size: few
d_call: .
v_call: TRBV19
j_call: TRBJ2-1
cdr3_nt: TGTGCCAGTAGTATAGGGGTCCTAGAGCACAATGAGCAGTTCTTC
cdr3_aa: CASSIGVLEHNEQFF